The clone carrying this T cell receptor beta chain was recorded once. The antigen is undetermined. The conserved phenylalanine or tryptophan is not found at the CDR3 terminus, so this likely reflects a read error. Three rounds of nested PCR, following a modified ARM-PCR protocol, produced the TCRbeta library. TCRdb re-derived calls from the multiplex PCR reads in MiXCR, one entry per CDR3 protein. The sample has approximately 90,000 distinct CDR3 sequences; roughly three quarters are singletons. No cell sorting was done before RNA was extracted from the tissue. The normal lung tissue was taken more than 3 cm from the tumor edge. This specimen comes from a study of tumor and adjacent non-tumor tissue in lung cancer. For the study at large: Each sample yielded millions of productive TCRbeta reads on average.

The germline gives CDR1 SGHNT, CDR2 YENEEA. Trimming removed 7 bases at V and 10 bases at J, with 26 bases between. This CDR3 is built from 15 residues. Notes on the study in general: TCR diversity was significantly greater in tumor than normal lung tissue.

The rearrangement links TRBV11-3 to TRBJ2-7; D gene unclear. This clonotype was obtained from a woman between 45 and 60 years old with non-small cell lung cancer. Input material: distant non-tumor lung tissue. DNA of the CDR3: TGTGCCAGCAACCCCCTTGAAGGAGTGGGGTGCGAACAGTACTCC. It specifies CASNPLEGVGCEQYS.